This paragraph reports one TCR beta chain. Its antigen has not been determined. No much larger clonotype is one base removed from it; base qualities were not supplied. This sample was taken from a study (dated by TCRdb to about 2016). The CDR3 holds 14 amino acids from the cysteine to the phenylalanine. Of all the DNA, just the CDR3 is kept, 42 bases in frame from base 1. The germline V gene yields SGHTA for CDR1 and FQGNSA for CDR2. After removal of 5 bases from V and 5 bases from J, the junction retains 7 bases not matched to a gene. Library preparation used RT-PCR. The run used an Illumina MiSeq. TCRdb reprocessed the public reads (quality trimming at Q25 with fastp, clone calling with MiXCR) and kept in-frame beta chains. A single entry per CDR3 protein holds the most common genes and DNA from its merged rows. The sample table holds about 680,000 distinct CDR3 sequences, of which approximately 15% were seen once. Jointly, the top ten make up roughly 3.9% of the sample.

The rearranged segments are TRBV7-2 and TRBJ1-2; TRBD1 lines up with 8 middle nucleotides. The sample taken for sequencing was memory CD4+ T cells from blood. This TCR derives from a female donor in good health, serving as a healthy control. The DNA sequence is TGTGCCAGCAGCCCTCGGGACAGGACTTATGGCTACACCTTC. Translated, this gives CASSPRDRTYGYTF.